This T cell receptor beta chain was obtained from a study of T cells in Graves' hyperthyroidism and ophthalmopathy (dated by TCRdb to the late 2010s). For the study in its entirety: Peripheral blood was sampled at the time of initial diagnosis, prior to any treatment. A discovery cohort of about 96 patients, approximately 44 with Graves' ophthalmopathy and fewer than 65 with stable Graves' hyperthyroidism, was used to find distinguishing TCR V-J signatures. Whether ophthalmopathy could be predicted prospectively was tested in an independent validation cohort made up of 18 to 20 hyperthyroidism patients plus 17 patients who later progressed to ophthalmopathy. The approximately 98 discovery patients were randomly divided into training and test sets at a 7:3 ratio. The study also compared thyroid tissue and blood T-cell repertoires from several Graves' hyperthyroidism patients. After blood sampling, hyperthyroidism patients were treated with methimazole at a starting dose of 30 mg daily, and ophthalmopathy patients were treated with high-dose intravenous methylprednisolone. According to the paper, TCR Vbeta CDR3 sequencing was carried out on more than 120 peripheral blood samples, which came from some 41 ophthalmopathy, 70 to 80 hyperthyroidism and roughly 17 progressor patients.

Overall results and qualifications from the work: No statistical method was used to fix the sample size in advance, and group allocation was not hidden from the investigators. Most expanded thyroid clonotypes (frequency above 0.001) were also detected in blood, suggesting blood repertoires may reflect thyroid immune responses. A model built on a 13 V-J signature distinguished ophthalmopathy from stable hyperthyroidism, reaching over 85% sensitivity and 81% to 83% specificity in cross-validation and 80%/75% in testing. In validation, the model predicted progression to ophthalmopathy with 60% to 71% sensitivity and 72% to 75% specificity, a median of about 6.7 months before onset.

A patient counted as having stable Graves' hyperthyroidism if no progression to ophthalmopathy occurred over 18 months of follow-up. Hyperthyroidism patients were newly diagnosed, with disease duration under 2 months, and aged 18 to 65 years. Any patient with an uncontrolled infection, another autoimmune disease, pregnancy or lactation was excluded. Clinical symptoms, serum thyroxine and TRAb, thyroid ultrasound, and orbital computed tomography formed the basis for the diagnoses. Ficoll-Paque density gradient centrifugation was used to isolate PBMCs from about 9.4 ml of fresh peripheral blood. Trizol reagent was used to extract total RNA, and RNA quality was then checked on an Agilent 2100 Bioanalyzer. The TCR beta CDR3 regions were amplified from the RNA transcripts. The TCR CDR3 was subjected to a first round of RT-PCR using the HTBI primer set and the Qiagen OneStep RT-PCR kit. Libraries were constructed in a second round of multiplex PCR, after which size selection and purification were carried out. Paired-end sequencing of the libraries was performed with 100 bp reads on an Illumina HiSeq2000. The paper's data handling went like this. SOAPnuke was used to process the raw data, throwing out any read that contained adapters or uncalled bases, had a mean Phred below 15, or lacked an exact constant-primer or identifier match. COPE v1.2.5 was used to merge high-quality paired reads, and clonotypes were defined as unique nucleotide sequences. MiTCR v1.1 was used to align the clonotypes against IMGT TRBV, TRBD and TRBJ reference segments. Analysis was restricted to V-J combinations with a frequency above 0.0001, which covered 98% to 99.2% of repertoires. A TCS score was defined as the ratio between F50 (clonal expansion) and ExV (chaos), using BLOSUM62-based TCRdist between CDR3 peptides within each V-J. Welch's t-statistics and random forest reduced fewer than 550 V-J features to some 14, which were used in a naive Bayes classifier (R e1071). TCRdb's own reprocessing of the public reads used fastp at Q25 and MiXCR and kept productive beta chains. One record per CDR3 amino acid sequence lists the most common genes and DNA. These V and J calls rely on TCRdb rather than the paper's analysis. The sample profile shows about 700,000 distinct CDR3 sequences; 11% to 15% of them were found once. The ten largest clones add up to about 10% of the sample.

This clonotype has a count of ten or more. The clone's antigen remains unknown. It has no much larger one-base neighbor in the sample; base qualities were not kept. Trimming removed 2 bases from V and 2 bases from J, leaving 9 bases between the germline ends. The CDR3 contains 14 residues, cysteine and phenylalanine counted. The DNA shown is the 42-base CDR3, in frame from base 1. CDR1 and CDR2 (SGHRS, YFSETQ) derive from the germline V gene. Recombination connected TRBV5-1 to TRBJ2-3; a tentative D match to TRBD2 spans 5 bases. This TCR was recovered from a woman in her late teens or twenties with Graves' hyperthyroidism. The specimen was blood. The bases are TGCGCCAGCAGCTTCCAGCGGCCCACAGATACGCAGTATTTT. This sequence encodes CASSFQRPTDTQYF.